This T cell receptor beta chain was sequenced in a study of graft-versus-host responses after intestinal transplantation. On the study more broadly: Recipients underwent multivisceral, liver-intestinal, or isolated intestinal transplants. Among the recipients, all got anti-thymocyte globulin induction and then tacrolimus and steroids for around 3 years. Study-level results: Present in recipient marrow, GvH clones included some that appeared first in ileum or blood. In patients with graft-donor T cell macrochimerism, allograft graft-versus-host to host-versus-graft clonal ratios were high.

For this clone: Antigen specificity is unknown.

CDR1 is SGDLS and CDR2 is YYNGEE in the germline V gene. Trimming pared 0 bases from V and 5 bases from J, leaving 11 bases between. This CDR3 has 14 amino acids. This table comes from immunoSEQ multiplex PCR, and its TCRdb copy is limited to in-frame clones, with some not included. The table records about 120,000 clones, about 95% of them present only once. V usage is TRBV9 and J usage is TRBJ1-1; tentative D call: TRBD1 (5 bases). The sample in question was unstimulated CD8+ T cells sorted from spleen or lymph node cells, obtained before intestinal transplant. This TCR was recovered from a human donor who received an intestinal transplant. CDR3: CASSVALGGTEAFF. CDR3 bases: TGTGCCAGCAGCGTAGCCCTCGGGGGTACTGAAGCTTTCTTT.